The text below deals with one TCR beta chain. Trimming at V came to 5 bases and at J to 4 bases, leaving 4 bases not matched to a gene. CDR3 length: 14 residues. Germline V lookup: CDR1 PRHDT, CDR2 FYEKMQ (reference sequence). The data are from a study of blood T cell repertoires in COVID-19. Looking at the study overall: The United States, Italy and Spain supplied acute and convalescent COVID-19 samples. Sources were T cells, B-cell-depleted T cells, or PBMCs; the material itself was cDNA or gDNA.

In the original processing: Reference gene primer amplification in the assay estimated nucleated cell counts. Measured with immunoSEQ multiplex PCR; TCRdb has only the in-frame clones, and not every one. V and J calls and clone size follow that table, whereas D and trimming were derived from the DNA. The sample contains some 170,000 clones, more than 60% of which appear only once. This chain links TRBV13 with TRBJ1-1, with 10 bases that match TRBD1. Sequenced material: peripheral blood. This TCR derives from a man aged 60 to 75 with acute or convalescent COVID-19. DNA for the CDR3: TGTGCCAGCAGCCGCCGGGACAGGGGCACTGAAGCTTTCTTT. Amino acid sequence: CASSRRDRGTEAFF.